Included here is one T cell receptor beta chain sequence, with context. Its antigen is still unknown. Primers: 60 Vbeta forward and 13 Jbeta reverse. Some clones are missing from TCRdb's copy, which holds only in-frame ones; the method was immunoSEQ multiplex PCR. The repertoire holds 200,000 or so clones, with approximately 81% as singletons. This specimen belongs to a study of cytomegalovirus exposure and HLA in healthy donors. The CDR3 extends over 18 amino acids. The ends lost 8 bases at V and 2 bases at J; junction bases unmatched: 13. The germline V gene has CDR1 MDHEN and CDR2 SYDVKM. Study findings and constraints: The authors excluded some V segments, including TRBV6-2 and TRBV6-3, as indistinguishable. An assumption of roughly uniform sequencing depth across donors underlay the presence/absence analyses.

The source of this sequence is a woman aged 18 to 35 in good health and CMV-seropositive. The chain couples TRBV28 to TRBJ1-5; the match to TRBD1 covers 12 bases. Sequencing was carried out using PBMCs. The CDR3 coding sequence is TGTGCCAGCTGGGGGCGGGGACAGGGGGCGTACCGCAATCAGCCCCAGCATTTT. It specifies CASWGRGQGAYRNQPQHF.